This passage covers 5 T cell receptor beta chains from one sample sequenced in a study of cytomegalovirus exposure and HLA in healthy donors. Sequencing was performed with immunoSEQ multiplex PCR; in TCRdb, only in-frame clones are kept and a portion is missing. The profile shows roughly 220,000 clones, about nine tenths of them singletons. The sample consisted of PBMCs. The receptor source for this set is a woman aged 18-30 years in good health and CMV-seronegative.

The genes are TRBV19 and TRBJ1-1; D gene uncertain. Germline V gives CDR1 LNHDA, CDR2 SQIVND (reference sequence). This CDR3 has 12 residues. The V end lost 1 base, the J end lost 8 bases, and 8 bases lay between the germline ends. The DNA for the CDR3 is TGTGCCAGTAGTATAGCAGGCCCCGAAGCTTTCTTT. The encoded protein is CASSIAGPEAFF. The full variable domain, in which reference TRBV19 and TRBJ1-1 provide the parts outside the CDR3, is DGGITQSPKYLFRKEGQNVTLSCEQNLNHDAMYWYRQDPGQGLRLIYYSQIVNDFQKGDIAEGYSVSREKKESFPLTVTSAQKNPTAFYLCASSIAGPEAFFGQGTRLTVV.

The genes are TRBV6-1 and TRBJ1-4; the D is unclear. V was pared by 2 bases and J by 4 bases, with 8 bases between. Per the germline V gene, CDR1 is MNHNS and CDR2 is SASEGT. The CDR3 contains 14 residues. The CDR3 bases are TGTGCCAGCAGTGAACGTGAACTTAATGAAAAACTGTTTTTT. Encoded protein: CASSERELNEKLFF.

The chain's CDR3 is CASSLTPGDYSNQPQHF. CDR3 DNA: TGTGCCAGCAGTTTAACCCCAGGGGATTATAGCAATCAGCCCCAGCATTTT. The chain has TRBV27 and TRBJ1-5; D might be TRBD1 (6 bases). With 2 bases removed from V and 0 bases from J, the gap between germline ends came to 14 bases. The length of the CDR3 is 17 residues. Germline-derived CDR1 and CDR2 are MNHEY and SMNVEV (reference sequence).

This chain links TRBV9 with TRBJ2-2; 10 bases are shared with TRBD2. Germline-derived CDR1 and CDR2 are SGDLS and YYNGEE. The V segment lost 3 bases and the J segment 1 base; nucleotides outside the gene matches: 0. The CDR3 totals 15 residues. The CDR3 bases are TGTGCCAGCAGCGGACTAGCGGGGAACACCGGGGAGCTGTTTTTT. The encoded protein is CASSGLAGNTGELFF.

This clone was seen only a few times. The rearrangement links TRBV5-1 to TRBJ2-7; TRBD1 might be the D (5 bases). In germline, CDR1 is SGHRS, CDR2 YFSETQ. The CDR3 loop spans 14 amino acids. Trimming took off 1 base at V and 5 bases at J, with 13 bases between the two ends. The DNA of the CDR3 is TGCGCCAGCAGCTTGAGGCAGGGTACCGACGAGCAGTACTTC. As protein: CASSLRQGTDEQYF. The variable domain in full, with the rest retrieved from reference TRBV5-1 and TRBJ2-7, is KAGVTQTPRYLIKTRGQQVTLSCSPISGHRSVSWYQQTPGQGLQFLFEYFSETQRNKGNFPGRFSGRQFSNSRSEMNVSTLELGDSALYLCASSLRQGTDEQYFGPGTRLTVT.